The rows below give T cell receptor beta chains drawn from one sample of a study of T cell changes during pregnancy in multiple sclerosis. TCRdb's table, derived via immunoSEQ multiplex PCR, lists solely in-frame clones and lacks some. The repertoire has 75,000 to 90,000 clones, about 90% of them found once; the top ten carry roughly 3.5%. Sequencing was performed on PBMCs, taken in the first trimester of pregnancy. The source is a female donor in good health, serving as a control in a pregnancy study. Some clones in this sample may be carry-over from other donors' samples. Each CDR3 is given with its conserved first and last residue.

j_gene,v_gene,CDR3aa
TRBJ1-2,TRBV7-8,CASSSYRGGYTF
TRBJ1-4,TRBV9,CASSVEGRVNEKLFF
TRBJ1-5,TRBV2,CASSETGPQHF
TRBJ2-7,TRBV5-8,CASSWGTSGYEQYF
TRBJ2-1,TRBV7-9,CASRHPGQGPSYNEQFF
TRBJ2-7,TRBV5-1,CASSFRESIYEQYF
TRBJ1-2,TRBV6-5,CASSYSGGGIGYTF
TRBJ2-1,TRBV6-5,CASSYRQGTYNEQFF
TRBJ2-3,TRBV5-4,CASSLPSGGTDTQYF
TRBJ2-3,TRBV9,CASSVASSTDTQYF
TRBJ2-3,TRBV7-9,CASSLDLTRVATDTQYF
TRBJ1-1,TRBV4-1,CASSQDYRGNEAFF
TRBJ2-7,TRBV30,CAWSVRGLYEQYF
TRBJ2-7,TRBV5-1,CASSAGDSYEQYF
TRBJ1-2,TRBV6-4,CASRARDRDGYGYTF
TRBJ2-1,TRBV2,CASNWRGASEQFF